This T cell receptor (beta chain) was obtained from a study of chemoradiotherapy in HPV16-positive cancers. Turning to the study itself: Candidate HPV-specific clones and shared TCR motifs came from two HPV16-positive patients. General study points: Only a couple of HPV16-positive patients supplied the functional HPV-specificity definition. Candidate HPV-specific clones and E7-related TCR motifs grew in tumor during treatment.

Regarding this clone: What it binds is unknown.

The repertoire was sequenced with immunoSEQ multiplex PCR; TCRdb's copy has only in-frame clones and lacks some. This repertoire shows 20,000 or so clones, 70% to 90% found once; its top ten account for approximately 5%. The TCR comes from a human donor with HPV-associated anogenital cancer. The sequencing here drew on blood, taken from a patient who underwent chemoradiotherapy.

The CDR3 bases are TGTGCCAGCAGCGGTGGGACAGGGGGAGACACTGAAGCTTTCTTT. As protein: CASSGGTGGDTEAFF. The chain couples TRBV5-4 to TRBJ1-1, with 11 bases matching TRBD1. CDR3 length: 15 amino acids. Germline CDR1 reads SGHNT; CDR2 reads YYREEE (reference sequence). After removal of 4 bases from V and 3 bases from J, the junction contained 5 bases not matched to a gene.